The present TCR beta chain was sequenced within a study of OX40 agonist ivuxolimab in advanced cancers. Whole-study context: Ivuxolimab, an agonist antibody against OX40 (CD134), was given to patients. The mean age was roughly 60 years, ranging from about 20 to 90, with approximately 83% of participants male.

Individuals having autoimmune disease history or systemic immunosuppression were not enrolled. The assay was immunoSEQ multiplex PCR, and TCRdb's table has in-frame clones only and misses some. Seen here are tens of thousands of clones, about 87% observed once, and the top ten hold more than 0.5%. Trimming shortened V by 1 base and J by 7 bases, and 11 bases separated the two germline ends. Germline V gene lookup returns CDR1 KGHSH and CDR2 LQKENI. CDR3 length: 15 residues. The clonotype was recovered from an adult with an advanced solid tumor such as melanoma, head and neck, liver or kidney cancer. The rearrangement joins TRBV18 to TRBJ1-6; no clear D. The sequencing used CD4+ or CD8+ T cells sorted from blood, collected in a trial of the OX40 agonist ivuxolimab. The CDR3 DNA is TGTGCCAGCTCACCACGGGAGACTTTGAATTCACCCCTCCACTTT. Translated: CASSPRETLNSPLHF.